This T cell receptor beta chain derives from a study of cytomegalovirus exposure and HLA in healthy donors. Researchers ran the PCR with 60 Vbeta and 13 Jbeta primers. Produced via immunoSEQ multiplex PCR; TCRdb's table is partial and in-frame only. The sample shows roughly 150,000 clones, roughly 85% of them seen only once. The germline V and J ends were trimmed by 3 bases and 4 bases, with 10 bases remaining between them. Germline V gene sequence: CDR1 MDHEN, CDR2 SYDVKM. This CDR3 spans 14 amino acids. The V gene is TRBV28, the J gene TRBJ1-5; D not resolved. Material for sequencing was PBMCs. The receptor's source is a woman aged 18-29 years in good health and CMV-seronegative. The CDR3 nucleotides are TGTGCCAGCAGTTTTGAGGGATGGAATCAGCCCCAGCATTTT. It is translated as CASSFEGWNQPQHF.